This T cell receptor (beta chain) was obtained from a study of T cells in Graves' hyperthyroidism and ophthalmopathy. Authors of the study amplified TCR beta CDR3 regions from RNA transcripts. A first-round RT-PCR of the TCR CDR3 used the HTBI primer set. TCRdb re-called the multiplex PCR reads with MiXCR, one entry per CDR3 protein. The sample shows under 650,000 distinct CDR3 sequences, under 20% of them seen only once. Between the trimmed V and J ends, which lost 6 bases and 4 bases, there was a span of 16 bases. CDR1 and CDR2 (germline): SNHLY, FYNNEI. This CDR3 is 14 amino acids long. This clonotype was counted between two and nine times.

The TCR comes from a woman younger than 45 with Graves' hyperthyroidism. The chain links TRBV2 to TRBJ2-7; TRBD1 is a possible D gene (5 bases). The sequenced sample consisted of blood. The CDR3 nucleotides are TGTGCCAGCAGCCCCCGGCCAGGGAAATACGAGCAGTACTTC. It yields the protein CASSPRPGKYEQYF. Filled out from reference TRBV2 and TRBJ2-7, the complete variable domain reads EPEVTQTPSHQVTQMGQEVILRCVPISNHLYFYWYRQILGQKVEFLVSFYNNEISEKSEIFDDQFSVERPDGSNFTLKIRSTKLEDSAMYFCASSPRPGKYEQYFGPGTRLTVT.